One and the same sample provided the 30 T cell receptor beta chains below, sequenced in a study of post-analysis software for immune sequencing data. The study's findings and limits: Four to six TRBV segments were more frequent in patients than controls; TRBV5-6, TRBV5-1 and TRBV20-1 belonged to this group.

Each TCR beta cDNA library carried unique molecular identifiers. TCRdb independently ran MiXCR on the PCR reads; one entry per CDR3 protein. This table holds 600,000 to 700,000 distinct CDR3 sequences, more than 50% found once. These receptors lack a known antigen. Sequenced input: blood. The receptors were gathered from a girl under 10 years old with multiple sclerosis.

The J gene is TRBJ2-3, the V gene TRBV29-1, with 11 nucleotides matching TRBD1. V dropped 6 bases and J dropped 5; count of bases not matched to a gene: 4. The germline V gene has CDR1 SQVTM and CDR2 ANQGSEA. The CDR3 totals 13 residues. CDR3 loop: CSVGQGAGDTQYF. CDR3 nucleotide sequence: TGCAGCGTCGGACAGGGGGCGGGAGATACGCAGTATTTT.

This clonotype was seen only a few times. J is TRBJ1-2 and V is TRBV29-1; D call uncertain. The V gene lost 1 base and the J gene lost 3 bases, with 6 bases spanning the gap. The CDR3 contains 12 residues. The germline V gene has CDR1 SQVTM and CDR2 ANQGSEA. The CDR3 protein is CSVEGGDYGYTF. DNA for the CDR3: TGCAGCGTTGAAGGGGGTGACTATGGCTACACCTTC. The full variable domain, rest sourced from reference TRBV29-1 and TRBJ1-2, is SAVISQKPSRDICQRGTSLTIQCQVDSQVTMMFWYRQQPGQSLTLIATANQGSEATYESGFVIDKFPISRPNLTFSTLTVSNMSPEDSSIYLCSVEGGDYGYTFGSGTRLTVV.

The gene calls are TRBV4-2 and TRBJ2-3; D could derive from TRBD1 or TRBD2 (5 bases each). V lost 0 bases, J lost 0 bases, and 19 bases lay in between. This CDR3 has 19 residues. The germline CDR1 and CDR2 sequences are LGHNA and YNFKEQ. DNA for the CDR3: TGTGCCAGCAGCCAAGATCTCATATCGGGGCTCCCTAGCACAGATACGCAGTATTTT. Translation gives CASSQDLISGLPSTDTQYF.

The genes are TRBV20-1 and TRBJ2-7; D unresolved. The V and J ends lost 6 bases and 12 bases respectively, with 27 bases between them. CDR3 length: 14 residues. Germline lookup yields CDR1 DFQATT and CDR2 SNEGSKA (reference sequence). CDR3 DNA sequence: TGCAGTGCAGACCTAGGACGGAAACAAGAGACCCGGTACTTC. Its translation is CSADLGRKQETRYF.

The chain recombines TRBV7-6 with TRBJ2-1, with 8 bases matching TRBD2. V dropped 8 bases and J dropped 9; count of bases not matched to a gene: 9. The CDR3 totals 13 residues. Germline CDR1 is SGHVS and CDR2 is FNYEAQ. As DNA, the CDR3 is TGTGCCAGCGGTCAACGGGAGGGCCGTGAGCAGTTCTTC. Translated, it gives CASGQREGREQFF.

This sequence joins TRBV7-7 and TRBJ1-3; 9 bases agree with TRBD1. V dropped 4 bases and J dropped 8; count of bases not matched to a gene: 3. Germline V gene data show CDR1 as SSHAT and CDR2 as FNYEAQ (reference sequence). There are 13 residues in the CDR3. The DNA for the CDR3 is TGTGCCAGCAGCTCGGGACAGGGTGACACCATATATTTT. It is translated as CASSSGQGDTIYF. Filled out from reference TRBV7-7 and TRBJ1-3, the complete variable domain reads GAGVSQSPRYKVTKRGQDVTLRCDPISSHATLYWYQQALGQGPEFLTYFNYEAQPDKSGLPSDRFSAERPEGSISTLTIQRTEQRDSAMYRCASSSGQGDTIYFGEGSWLTVV.

This rearrangement joins TRBV10-3 to TRBJ2-5; D might be TRBD1 (5 bases). This CDR3 contains 14 residues. V lost 4 bases to trimming and J lost 4 bases, with 13 bases between them. Germline-derived CDR1 and CDR2 are ENHRY and SYGVKD. In nucleotides, the CDR3 is TGTGCCATCAGTGCTTTACAGGAAGGAGAGACCCAGTACTTC. Translated: CAISALQEGETQYF.

Of note for this clonotype: This CDR3 fails to terminate in the conserved phenylalanine or tryptophan, so it likely reflects a read error. CDR3 residues: CASKLEGAGANVLTL. The DNA for the CDR3 is TGTGCCAGCAAGTTGGAGGGAGCCGGGGCCAACGTCCTGACTTTA. The chain links TRBV6-1 to TRBJ2-6; D is possibly TRBD2 (6 bases). CDR1 and CDR2 (germline): MNHNS, SASEGT. V lost 7 bases, J lost 4 bases, and 14 bases lay in between. This CDR3 region has 15 residues.

This chain links TRBV7-2 with TRBJ2-3; 9 nucleotides match TRBD2. V trimming: 0 bases; J trimming: 2 bases; junction bases outside the gene matches: 12. Germline V lookup: CDR1 SGHTA, CDR2 FQGNSA. This CDR3 is 19 amino acids long. The CDR3 bases are TGTGCCAGCAGCTTAGCGACTCGGTGGCGGGGGGGCGACACAGATACGCAGTATTTT. The encoded protein is CASSLATRWRGGDTDTQYF. Full variable domain (remainder filled in from reference TRBV7-2 and TRBJ2-3): GAGVSQSPSNKVTEKGKDVELRCDPISGHTALYWYRQSLGQGLEFLIYFQGNSAPDKSGLPSDRFSAERTGGSVSTLTIQRTQQEDSAVYLCASSLATRWRGGDTDTQYFGPGTRLTVL.

This clonotype was seen more than once but under ten times. The chain couples TRBV20-1 to TRBJ2-1; 8 positions agree with TRBD2. This CDR3 contains 16 residues. Germline V gene sequence: CDR1 DFQATT, CDR2 SNEGSKA (reference sequence). The ends lost 4 bases at V and 3 bases at J; junction bases unmatched: 11. Written as DNA, the CDR3 is TGCAGTGCTAACGAACCAGCGGGGGTAAACTACAATGAGCAGTTCTTC. Protein product: CSANEPAGVNYNEQFF.

The CDR3 spells CASSSGSEYQPQHF. CDR3 bases: TGTGCCAGCAGTTCTGGATCGGAGTATCAGCCCCAGCATTTT. V and J are TRBV12-3 or TRBV12-4 and TRBJ1-5; D is undetermined. The CDR3 spans 14 residues. V lost 4 bases and J lost 5, with 12 bases in between.

The V and J genes are TRBV6-2 or TRBV6-3 and TRBJ2-5; D is possibly TRBD2 (5 bases). Trimming stripped 0 bases from V and 2 bases from J, with 19 bases between. Germline V gene sequence: CDR1 MNHEY, CDR2 SVGEGT. The CDR3 covers 18 residues. The CDR3 sequence is CASSYSDAGWVGQETQYF. The CDR3 coding sequence is TGTGCCAGCAGTTACTCGGATGCGGGCTGGGTAGGACAAGAGACCCAGTACTTC.

This clonotype was observed a few times. The V call is TRBV29-1, the J call TRBJ2-7; tentative D call: TRBD1 (5 bases). Germline V gene lookup returns CDR1 SQVTM and CDR2 ANQGSEA. V was trimmed by 6 bases and J by 2 bases, leaving 11 bases between them. This CDR3 has 12 residues. CDR3 in amino acids: CSVSEQAYEQYF. DNA of the CDR3: TGCAGCGTATCGGAACAGGCCTACGAGCAGTACTTC.

This clonotype was seen only a few times. The chain recombines TRBV7-9 with TRBJ2-1, with 11 positions matching TRBD2. Germline assignment: CDR1 SEHNR and CDR2 FQNEAQ (reference sequence). This CDR3 is built from 14 residues. J was trimmed by 8 bases and V by 5 bases; bases with no gene match: 5. The CDR3 region has the DNA TGTGCCAGCAGCGGATTGACTAGCGGGGATGAGCAGTTCTTC. Its translation: CASSGLTSGDEQFF.

The rearrangement joins TRBV29-1 to TRBJ2-7, with TRBD2 matching over 10 bases. V shed 3 bases and J 8 bases; nucleotides not matched to a gene: 4. Germline loops: CDR1 SQVTM, CDR2 ANQGSEA. The length of the CDR3 is 12 residues. The CDR3 bases are TGCAGCGTTGATCGGACTAGCGGACAGCAGTACTTC. Translation: CSVDRTSGQQYF.

This clonotype has only one observation. The J gene is TRBJ2-1, the V gene TRBV10-3, with 7 bases aligning to TRBD2. Losses at the gene ends were 3 bases for V and 1 base for J; bases not matched to a gene: 6. The CDR3 has 16 residues. Germline V CDR1 and CDR2: ENHRY, SYGVKD. The DNA for the CDR3 is TGTGCCATCAGTGATCCAAGCGGGATATCCTACAATGAGCAGTTCTTC. It is translated as CAISDPSGISYNEQFF.

Only one count was recorded for this clonotype. The CDR3 spells CASSFYQGGTQYF. The CDR3 coding sequence is TGTGCCAGCAGTTTCTACCAGGGAGGGACCCAGTACTTC. This chain uses TRBV27 with TRBJ2-5; the D gene is possibly TRBD2 (6 bases). From germline, CDR1 is MNHEY and CDR2 SMNVEV (reference sequence). V gave up 3 bases and J gave up 7 bases, with 12 bases separating them. The CDR3 has 13 residues.

The sample holds a few counts of this clonotype. The gene calls are TRBV7-2 and TRBJ2-5; no firm D call. The germline V gene has CDR1 SGHTA and CDR2 FQGNSA. The V end lost 3 bases, the J end lost 3 bases, and 8 bases lay between the germline ends. The CDR3 has 13 residues. CDR3 DNA sequence: TGTGCCAGCAGCTTCTCAGAGGAAGAGACCCAGTACTTC. It is translated as CASSFSEEETQYF.

The chain joins TRBV3-1 to TRBJ2-1; 12 bases fit TRBD2. The germline V gene encodes CDR1 LGHDT and CDR2 YNNKEL (reference sequence). Trimming at V came to 3 bases and at J to 12 bases, leaving 9 bases not matched to a gene. This CDR3 has 15 amino acids. The CDR3 coding sequence is TGTGCCAGCAGCCAGATAGGGACTAGCGGGCCCAGGCAGTTCTTC. It codes for CASSQIGTSGPRQFF.

In its sample, this clonotype was seen a few times. The chain is built from TRBV5-5 and TRBJ1-1; D remains ambiguous. Germline values: CDR1 SGHKS, CDR2 YYEKEE (reference sequence). The CDR3 contains 15 residues. V shed 0 bases and J shed 4 bases, with 13 bases lying between them. CDR3 in DNA: TGTGCCAGCAGCTTGGAGGGTCAAGGGTTCACTGAAGCTTTCTTT. Amino acid sequence: CASSLEGQGFTEAFF.

The chain combines TRBV5-1 with TRBJ1-1; 8 bases align to TRBD1. Germline V gene lookup returns CDR1 SGHRS and CDR2 YFSETQ. CDR3 length: 15 amino acids. Trimming removed 1 base from V and 5 bases from J; junction bases left unmatched: 7. The CDR3 sequence: CASSLRQGARTEAFF. CDR3 nucleotides: TGCGCCAGCAGCTTGAGGCAGGGGGCGAGGACTGAAGCTTTCTTT.

The J gene is TRBJ2-3, the V gene TRBV20-1, with 10 bases identical to TRBD1. This CDR3 is 17 amino acids long. Germline V gene sequence: CDR1 DFQATT, CDR2 SNEGSKA (reference sequence). Germline trimming cut 4 bases from V and 4 bases from J; bases unmatched to any gene: 14. The CDR3 sequence is CSATSDSGGQGADTQYF. The CDR3 DNA reads as TGCAGTGCTACGAGCGACTCGGGAGGACAGGGGGCAGATACGCAGTATTTT.

The chain has TRBV7-2 and TRBJ2-6, with D perhaps being TRBD1 or TRBD2 (5 bases each). Deletions cut 4 bases from V and 9 bases from J, with 10 bases between. In germline, CDR1 is SGHTA, CDR2 FQGNSA. This CDR3 contains 13 residues. The chain's CDR3 is CASSSGAGNVLTF. The CDR3 DNA is TGTGCCAGCAGCTCCGGGGCGGGCAACGTCCTGACTTTC. Together with reference TRBV7-2 and TRBJ2-6, the CDR3 gives the full variable domain: GAGVSQSPSNKVTEKGKDVELRCDPISGHTALYWYRQSLGQGLEFLIYFQGNSAPDKSGLPSDRFSAERTGGSVSTLTIQRTQQEDSAVYLCASSSGAGNVLTFGAGSRLTVL.

The CDR3 loop reads CASSEQNTYEQYF. The CDR3 DNA reads as TGTGCCAGCAGTGAACAGAATACCTACGAGCAGTACTTC. The rearrangement links TRBV2 to TRBJ2-5; D gene unclear. The DNA end is more similar to TRBJ2-7, so the J call may be wrong. Germline assignment: CDR1 SNHLY and CDR2 FYNNEI. The length of the CDR3 is 13 residues.

Note on this clonotype: The junction and the germline gene differ at one end; a read error may be behind it. V gene TRBV7-8 combines with J gene TRBJ2-6; D assignment may be TRBD1 or TRBD2 (5 bases each). Germline V gene sequence: CDR1 SGHVS, CDR2 FQNEAQ. This CDR3 is 19 amino acids long. The CDR3 sequence is CASSLGGRWGLDGANVRTF. CDR3 nucleotides: TGTGCCAGCAGCTTAGGCGGGCGTTGGGGCCTGGATGGGGCCAACGTCCGGACTTTC.

A word on this clonotype: One end of the junction fails to match germline, which may point to a read error. The rearrangement uses TRBV13 and TRBJ2-5; D might be TRBD1 (5 bases). The CDR3 is 15 amino acids. Germline values: CDR1 PRHDT, CDR2 FYEKMQ (reference sequence). DNA of the CDR3: TGTGCCAGCAGCTTAAGTTCAGGGTCGGAAGAGACCCGGTACTTC. Translating gives CASSLSSGSEETRYF.

V is TRBV6-1 and J is TRBJ2-1; 8 bases line up with TRBD2. From germline, CDR1 is MNHNS and CDR2 SASEGT. V trimming: 8 bases; J trimming: 5 bases; junction bases outside the gene matches: 8. CDR3 length: 14 amino acids. CDR3 nucleotide sequence: TGTGCCAGCTCCTTGACTAGCGTCAACAATGAGCAGTTCTTC. The encoded protein is CASSLTSVNNEQFF.

This clonotype was recorded a few times. The chain has TRBV5-1 and TRBJ2-5, with D tentatively TRBD2 (6 bases). The germline V gene encodes CDR1 SGHRS and CDR2 YFSETQ. The V end was cut by 1 base, the J end by 3 bases, with 10 bases between. The CDR3 is 14 residues long. The DNA for the CDR3 is TGCGCCAGCAGCTTGTTTCCGGGGGAAGAGACCCAGTACTTC. Translating gives CASSLFPGEETQYF.

This clonotype has just a few counts. One junction end does not reproduce the germline sequence, and a read error may be involved. The J gene is TRBJ2-3, the V gene TRBV4-2; D may be TRBD2 (6 bases). Germline V CDR1 and CDR2: LGHNA, YNFKEQ. The CDR3 is 14 residues long. DNA for the CDR3: TGTGTCAGCAGCGGTCTAGCGCGAACAGATACGCAGTATTTT. Its protein product is CVSSGLARTDTQYF.

The chain combines TRBV27 with TRBJ2-3, with TRBD2 matching 8 bases. CDR1 is MNHEY and CDR2 is SMNVEV in the germline V gene (reference sequence). V shed 1 base, J shed 14 bases, and the junction held 11 bases outside the gene matches. The CDR3 is 14 amino acids. The CDR3 sequence is CASSLCVLTLAGYF. CDR3 sequence (DNA): TGTGCCAGCAGTTTATGTGTTTTGACGCTAGCGGGGTATTTT.